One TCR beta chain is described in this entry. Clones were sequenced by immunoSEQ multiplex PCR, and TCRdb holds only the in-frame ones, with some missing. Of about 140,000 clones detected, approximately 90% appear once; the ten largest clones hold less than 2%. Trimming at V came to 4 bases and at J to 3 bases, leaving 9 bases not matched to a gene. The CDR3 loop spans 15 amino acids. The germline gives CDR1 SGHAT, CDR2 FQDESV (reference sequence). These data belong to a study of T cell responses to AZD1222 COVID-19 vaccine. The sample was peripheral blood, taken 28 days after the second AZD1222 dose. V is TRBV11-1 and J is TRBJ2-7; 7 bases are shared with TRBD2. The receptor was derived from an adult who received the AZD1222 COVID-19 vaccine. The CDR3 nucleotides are TGTGCCAGCAGCTATGGGGGGGAAGGCAGCTACGAGCAGTACTTC. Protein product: CASSYGGEGSYEQYF.